The 32 T cell receptor beta chains given below trace back to one sample, sequenced in a study of blood T cell repertoires in COVID-19. Measured with immunoSEQ multiplex PCR; TCRdb has only the in-frame clones, and not every one. This sample has about 200,000 clones, with roughly nine tenths found just once. Specimen: peripheral blood. These receptor sequences come from a man aged 25 to 40 with acute or convalescent COVID-19.

V gene TRBV6-5 combines with J gene TRBJ2-1; TRBD1 aligns across 8 bases. The CDR3 contains 13 residues. The J segment lost 6 bases and the V segment lost 9 bases, leaving 7 bases of the junction unmatched. The germline V gene encodes CDR1 MNHEY and CDR2 SVGAGI. The CDR3 here is CASGRTGINEQFF. The CDR3, as DNA: TGTGCCAGTGGGCGGACAGGGATCAATGAGCAGTTCTTC.

This chain connects TRBV5-6 to TRBJ2-1, with D unclear. Germline V gives CDR1 SGHDT, CDR2 YYEEEE. CDR3 size: 13 residues. V dropped 6 bases and J dropped 0 bases, with 7 bases sitting between them. The CDR3 region has the DNA TGTGCCAGCACTCTAAGCTCCTACAATGAGCAGTTCTTC. Translating it yields CASTLSSYNEQFF. Filled out from reference TRBV5-6 and TRBJ2-1, the complete variable domain reads DAGVTQSPTHLIKTRGQQVTLRCSPKSGHDTVSWYQQALGQGPQFIFQYYEEEERQRGNFPDRFSGHQFPNYSSELNVNALLLGDSALYLCASTLSSYNEQFFGPGTRLTVL.

The chain recombines TRBV3-1 (or the pseudogene TRBV3-2) with TRBJ2-5; no clear D. V shed 1 base and J shed 1 base, with 7 bases lying between them. CDR3 length equals 14 residues. CDR1 and CDR2 (germline): LGHDT, YNNKEL (reference sequence). The CDR3 spells CASSQGYSQETQYF. CDR3 bases: TGTGCCAGCAGCCAAGGGTACAGCCAAGAGACCCAGTACTTC.

The chain couples TRBV5-1 to TRBJ1-2, with 8 bases identical to TRBD1. Per germline, CDR1 SGHRS and CDR2 YFSETQ. The CDR3 runs 14 residues. J gave up 4 bases and V 0 bases, and 2 bases lay outside the gene matches. The CDR3 is CASSLGTGIYGYTF. CDR3 coding DNA: TGCGCCAGCAGCTTGGGGACAGGGATCTATGGCTACACCTTC.

This clone was counted a few times. V is TRBV18 and J is TRBJ2-2; D is unresolved. Looked up from germline, CDR1 is KGHSH and CDR2 is LQKENI. V was pared by 6 bases and J by 8 bases, with 19 bases between. The CDR3 sequence is 15 residues long. Here the CDR3 reads CASSIGRGSVGELFF. Written as DNA, the CDR3 is TGTGCCAGCTCGATCGGCAGAGGTTCGGTGGGGGAGCTGTTTTTT.

V usage is TRBV5-1 and J usage is TRBJ2-1, with no clear D. The V gene lost 1 base and the J gene lost 7 bases, with 9 bases spanning the gap. In germline, CDR1 is SGHRS, CDR2 YFSETQ. The CDR3 sequence is 13 residues long. DNA for the CDR3: TGCGCCAGCAGCTTGTATCAGGAAAATGAGCAGTTCTTC. It yields the protein CASSLYQENEQFF.

J is TRBJ2-3 and V is TRBV11-2; D remains ambiguous. Trimming removed 3 bases from V and 0 bases from J, with 10 bases in between. Per germline, CDR1 SGHAT and CDR2 FQNNGV. The CDR3 extends over 15 amino acids. CDR3 region: CASSFLRGSTDTQYF. As DNA, the CDR3 is TGTGCCAGCAGCTTTCTACGAGGAAGCACAGATACGCAGTATTTT.

The V call is TRBV19, the J call TRBJ1-5; the match to TRBD1 covers 10 bases. The CDR3 is made up of 14 amino acids. CDR1 and CDR2 from the germline V gene are LNHDA and SQIVND (reference sequence). Trimming at V came to 7 bases and at J to 6 bases, leaving 6 bases not matched to a gene. As DNA, the CDR3 is TGTGCCAGTACCGACAGGGGGCGAATTCAGCCCCAGCATTTT. Protein product: CASTDRGRIQPQHF.

The genes are TRBV6-5 and TRBJ1-5, with 8 positions matching TRBD1. V was pared by 6 bases and J by 4 bases, with 5 bases of the junction left unmatched. The germline CDR1 and CDR2 sequences are MNHEY and SVGAGI. The length of the CDR3 is 14 residues. DNA for the CDR3: TGTGCCAGCAGCACGACAGGGGCTAATCAGCCCCAGCATTTT. It specifies CASSTTGANQPQHF.

The V call is TRBV5-1, the J call TRBJ2-7, with D hard to call. The V end was cut by 5 bases, the J end by 3 bases, with 6 bases between. Germline V lookup: CDR1 SGHRS, CDR2 YFSETQ. The CDR3 runs to 11 residues. The CDR3 nucleotides are TGCGCCAGCAGTGCAGGCTACGAGCAGTACTTC. This sequence encodes CASSAGYEQYF.

There are a few counts of this clone. This chain uses TRBV6-5 with TRBJ1-1; 7 bases fit TRBD1. CDR1 is MNHEY and CDR2 is SVGAGI in the germline V gene. CDR3 length equals 14 residues. Unmatched junction bases numbered 7, after V lost 7 bases and J lost 2 bases. CDR3 region: CASTVTGYNTEAFF. CDR3 nucleotides: TGTGCCAGCACCGTGACAGGGTATAACACTGAAGCTTTCTTT.

The CDR3, as DNA: TGTGCCAGCAGTGGGCTACGGCGTGACGAGCAGTACTTC. It codes for CASSGLRRDEQYF. This chain uses TRBV28 with TRBJ2-7; D gene ambiguous. The V end was cut by 5 bases, the J end by 5 bases, with 13 bases between. This CDR3 region has 13 residues. Germline CDR1 and CDR2: MDHEN and SYDVKM.

This chain uses TRBV4-2 with TRBJ2-7; 10 bases map to TRBD1. The CDR3 spans 19 residues. Germline V gene data show CDR1 as LGHNA and CDR2 as YNFKEQ. V shed 3 bases and J 4 bases; nucleotides not matched to a gene: 18. The CDR3 nucleotides read TGTGCCAGCAGCCAGGGGACAGGGGCCCAAAAGGGTTGGCCTTACGAGCAGTACTTC. Encoded protein: CASSQGTGAQKGWPYEQYF.

The V and J genes are TRBV5-4 and TRBJ2-1, with 9 bases fitting TRBD1. CDR1 and CDR2 from the germline V gene are SGHNT and YYREEE (reference sequence). Trimming took 4 bases from V and 6 from J; bases not matched to a gene: 8. The CDR3 extends over 15 amino acids. CDR3 region: CASSPRDREVNEQFF. CDR3 sequence (DNA): TGTGCCAGCAGCCCACGGGACAGGGAAGTCAATGAGCAGTTCTTC. Full variable domain (outside the CDR3, taken from reference TRBV5-4 and TRBJ2-1): ETGVTQSPTHLIKTRGQQVTLRCSSQSGHNTVSWYQQALGQGPQFIFQYYREEENGRGNFPPRFSGLQFPNYSSELNVNALELDDSALYLCASSPRDREVNEQFFGPGTRLTVL.

V and J are TRBV27 and TRBJ2-5; possibly TRBD2 for D (5 bases). CDR1 and CDR2 from the germline V gene are MNHEY and SMNVEV (reference sequence). The length of the CDR3 is 13 residues. V lost 3 bases and J 4 bases, leaving 9 bases between the germline ends. CDR3 region: CASSLREGETQYF. The CDR3 nucleotides are TGTGCCAGCAGTTTGAGGGAAGGAGAGACCCAGTACTTC.

The V and J genes are TRBV27 and TRBJ2-1, with D tentatively TRBD2 (6 bases). The V end was cut by 3 bases, the J end by 10 bases, with 7 bases between. Germline values: CDR1 MNHEY, CDR2 SMNVEV (reference sequence). The CDR3 is 11 residues long. The CDR3 sequence is CASSFGGEQFF. The DNA for the CDR3 is TGTGCCAGCAGTTTTGGGGGGGAGCAGTTCTTC.

The DNA for the CDR3 is TGTGCCAGCAGCCTAAGCACAGCGGGGCCTCCCTACAATGAGCAGTTCTTC. Residues: CASSLSTAGPPYNEQFF. J is TRBJ2-1 and V is TRBV9; TRBD2 matches 7 bases. V lost 4 bases, J lost 2 bases, and 12 bases stayed unmatched. CDR1 SGDLS and CDR2 YYNGEE come from the germline V gene. The CDR3 loop spans 17 amino acids.

The CDR3 DNA is TGTGCCAGCAGCTCCGGTTTTAAATCGTTCTTC. Translating gives CASSSGFKSFF. The chain has TRBV28 and TRBJ2-1; no clear D. The CDR3 sequence is 11 residues long. V was cut by 6 bases and J by 15 bases, with 15 bases left in between. Per the germline V gene, CDR1 is MDHEN and CDR2 is SYDVKM.

The genes are TRBV5-1 and TRBJ2-5, with a possible D match to TRBD1 (6 bases). Per the germline V gene, CDR1 is SGHRS and CDR2 is YFSETQ. The CDR3 has 17 residues. V lost 4 bases to trimming and J lost 5 bases, with 24 bases between them. CDR3 amino acids: CASSENKGLGRGETQYF. DNA for the CDR3: TGCGCCAGCAGCGAGAATAAAGGACTGGGAAGGGGGGAGACCCAGTACTTC.

The CDR3 region has the DNA TGTGCCAGCAGCCCCCAGGGGGAAGCCACCGGGGAGCTGTTTTTT. This gives the protein CASSPQGEATGELFF. The chain recombines TRBV7-9 with TRBJ2-2; TRBD1 matches 7 bases. The CDR3 is 15 amino acids. The germline V gene encodes CDR1 SEHNR and CDR2 FQNEAQ (reference sequence). The ends lost 5 bases at V and 4 bases at J; junction bases unmatched: 7.

This chain uses TRBV2 with TRBJ2-6; 8 bases line up with TRBD1. This CDR3 spans 14 amino acids. With V trimmed by 6 bases and J by 2 bases, 0 bases remained unmatched. Germline V CDR1 and CDR2: SNHLY, FYNNEI. The CDR3 DNA reads as TGTGCCAGCAGGGACAGGGCTGGGGCCAACGTCCTGACTTTC. Protein: CASRDRAGANVLTF.

This chain links TRBV27 with TRBJ2-5, with D possibly TRBD2 on 5 matching bases. The CDR3 has 13 residues. Germline loops: CDR1 MNHEY, CDR2 SMNVEV (reference sequence). Trimming shortened V by 4 bases and J by 2 bases, and 8 bases separated the two germline ends. Here the CDR3 reads CASSSTGQETQYF. The CDR3 DNA reads as TGTGCCAGCAGTTCAACGGGGCAAGAGACCCAGTACTTC.

V usage is TRBV11-2 and J usage is TRBJ2-5; D gene ambiguous. This CDR3 is built from 16 residues. Germline assignment: CDR1 SGHAT and CDR2 FQNNGV. V shed 0 bases and J shed 5 bases, with 16 bases lying between them. The CDR3 DNA reads as TGTGCCAGCAGCTTAGACCCGGCGCGAGGCAGTGAGACCCAGTACTTC. It yields the protein CASSLDPARGSETQYF.

The rearrangement uses TRBV11-2 and TRBJ1-5, with D possibly TRBD1 on 5 matching bases. The V and J ends lost 2 bases and 6 bases respectively, with 17 bases between them. The length of the CDR3 is 16 residues. Germline loops: CDR1 SGHAT, CDR2 FQNNGV. Here the CDR3 DNA reads TGTGCCAGCAGCTTATCCCAGACAGTAAGAGGTCAGCCCCAGCATTTT. It is translated as CASSLSQTVRGQPQHF.

The V and J genes are TRBV5-6 and TRBJ2-4; D is possibly TRBD1 (5 bases). The CDR3 extends over 12 amino acids. Per the germline V gene, CDR1 is SGHDT and CDR2 is YYEEEE. The V and J ends lost 2 bases and 6 bases respectively, with 6 bases between them. CDR3 residues: CASSFQGNIQYF. The CDR3 DNA reads as TGTGCCAGCAGCTTTCAGGGAAACATTCAGTACTTC.

The DNA for the CDR3 is TGTGCCAGCAGTTCTCCCCGGGGTAGCGGGTATTCTAACACCGGGGAGCTGTTTTTT. Amino acid sequence: CASSSPRGSGYSNTGELFF. The J gene is TRBJ2-2, the V gene TRBV27, with 7 bases that match TRBD2. Trimming cost V 4 bases and J 2 bases; bases outside gene matches: 16. The germline V gene encodes CDR1 MNHEY and CDR2 SMNVEV (reference sequence). The CDR3 length is 19 residues.

Many counts were recorded for this clone. The chain joins TRBV28 to TRBJ2-3; tentative D call: TRBD2 (6 bases). The CDR3 contains 13 residues. V lost 4 bases, J lost 2 bases, and 7 bases lay in between. Germline CDR1 MDHEN, CDR2 SYDVKM. CDR3 nucleotide sequence: TGTGCCAGCAGTTCGGGACTCACAGATACGCAGTATTTT. Its protein product is CASSSGLTDTQYF.

Details on this clone: One junction end disagrees with the germline gene, perhaps due to a read error. The V and J genes are TRBV2 and TRBJ2-7; 7 nucleotides line up with TRBD1. Looked up from germline, CDR1 is SNHLY and CDR2 is FYNNEI. CDR3 length: 10 amino acids. The CDR3 sequence is CASSLRDSNF. The DNA of the CDR3 is TGTGCCAGTTCCCTCCGGGACAGCAACTTC.

V usage is TRBV28 and J usage is TRBJ2-1; D is perhaps TRBD2 (5 bases). Germline-derived CDR1 and CDR2 are MDHEN and SYDVKM. This CDR3 region has 15 residues. The V end was cut by 4 bases, the J end by 3 bases, with 13 bases between. The CDR3 region has the DNA TGTGCCAGCAGTTGGGAGATCCTAAGCTACAATGAGCAGTTCTTC. Encoded protein: CASSWEILSYNEQFF.

The genes are TRBV30 and TRBJ1-2; 7 positions match TRBD1. This CDR3 contains 15 residues. V shed 3 bases and J 4 bases; nucleotides not matched to a gene: 11. The germline V gene has CDR1 GTSNPN and CDR2 SVGIG (reference sequence). The CDR3 reads CAWRPTTGLSYGYTF. DNA of the CDR3: TGTGCCTGGAGACCTACGACAGGGCTGAGCTATGGCTACACCTTC.

V and J are TRBV7-3 and TRBJ2-1; 10 bases map to TRBD1. This CDR3 region has 17 residues. J lost 2 bases, V lost 5 bases, and 9 bases had no gene match. Germline CDR1 SGHTA, CDR2 FQGTGA. The CDR3 nucleotides read TGTGCCAGCAGCCGACAGGGGGCGACCGGAACCTACAATGAGCAGTTCTTC. Residues: CASSRQGATGTYNEQFF.

The V and J genes are TRBV18 and TRBJ1-1; D call uncertain. Per the germline V gene, CDR1 is KGHSH and CDR2 is LQKENI. Trimming cost V 5 bases and J 0 bases, with 7 bases left between them. This CDR3 has 13 amino acids. CDR3: CASSERVNTEAFF. The CDR3 bases are TGTGCCAGCTCAGAGCGAGTGAACACTGAAGCTTTCTTT.